Included here is one T cell receptor (beta chain) sequence, with context. Per the original data handling: For nucleated cells, counts were estimated from reference gene primer amplification. Produced via immunoSEQ multiplex PCR; TCRdb's table is partial and in-frame only. That table gives V, J and clone size, and the DNA gave D and trimming. The sample records 150,000 to 200,000 clones, 81% being singletons. This sample stems from a study of blood T cell repertoires in COVID-19. About the research overall: Specimens from acute and convalescent COVID-19 originated in the United States, Italy and Spain.

Germline-derived CDR1 and CDR2 are LGHNA and YNFKEQ. With V trimmed by 4 bases and J by 0 bases, 19 bases remained unmatched. The CDR3 is made up of 21 amino acids. This chain uses TRBV4-2 with TRBJ2-4, with 9 bases identical to TRBD2. This receptor was taken from a man in his 60s with active or convalescent COVID-19. Sequencing used peripheral blood. The CDR3 DNA reads TGTGCCAGCAGCCGACAACGGGCGCGGGAGGGTTCCCGTCTAGCCAAAAACATTCAGTACTTC. Its translation: CASSRQRAREGSRLAKNIQYF.